This T cell receptor (beta chain) is from a study of spatial heterogeneity in lung cancer. Overall study: Compared with alpha-chain sequences, beta-chain sequences were consistently detected in greater numbers.

A unique molecular identifier was carried by every single TCR cDNA molecule. TCRdb recomputed calls from the 5' RACE reads with MiXCR, one row per CDR3 protein. This sample has roughly 10,000 distinct CDR3 sequences; 21% occur once, and the top ten carry around 43%. This clonotype was picked up many times. V lost 5 bases and J 4 bases, leaving 2 bases between the germline ends. The CDR3 consists of 11 residues. Germline V lookup: CDR1 SEHNR, CDR2 FQNEAQ (reference sequence). Time point specified: blood at routine non-recurrence follow-up after resection. TCRs were sequenced from unsorted whole RNA of tumor, nontumor lung or PBMC.

This specimen consisted of PBMCs, obtained at follow-up. The chain is built from TRBV7-9 and TRBJ2-2; no clear D. This clonotype originated in a male donor with early-stage non-small cell lung cancer. For the CDR3, the DNA is TGTGCCAGCAGCCGCACCGGGGAGCTGTTTTTT. Encoded protein: CASSRTGELFF. The full variable domain, in which reference TRBV7-9 and TRBJ2-2 provide the parts outside the CDR3, is DTGVSQNPRHKITKRGQNVTFRCDPISEHNRLYWYRQTLGQGPEFLTYFQNEAQLEKSRLLSDRFSAERPKGSFSTLEIQRTEQGDSAMYLCASSRTGELFFGEGSRLTVL.